What follows is one TCR beta chain and its context. Its specificity is not known. The sample is drawn from a study of shared clonotypes between healthy human individuals. Background on the study: Each donor had three CD4 naive, three CD4 memory, two CD8 naive and one CD8 memory plate.

Points from the study as a whole: As a rule, naive subsets had a larger estimated richness than memory subsets. In contrast to clonotypes shared by all four donors, non-shared clonotypes had lower generation probabilities.

Naive CD8 cells, CD45RO-negative and positively selected for CCR7, excluded terminally differentiated effector memory CD45RA+ cells. Across several immunoSEQ plates, the genomic DNA of each subset was split evenly. Generated by immunoSEQ multiplex PCR, the TCRdb table keeps only in-frame clones and is missing some. Among about 2.1 million clones listed, 80% to 95% were seen once. With 6 bases clipped from V and 6 bases from J, the junction kept 6 bases outside the gene matches. Per germline, CDR1 SQVTM and CDR2 ANQGSEA. This CDR3 contains 12 residues. The V gene is TRBV29-1, the J gene TRBJ1-1; 8 bases are a match to TRBD1. The origin of this receptor is a young man in good health. Some clones in this sample may be carry-over from other donors' samples. What was sequenced was naive CD8+ T cells from PBMCs. CDR3 DNA sequence: TGCAGCGTGACAGGGGATGACGCTGAAGCTTTCTTT. Translation: CSVTGDDAEAFF.